This entry lists 23 T cell receptor beta chains sequenced from one sample in a study of cytomegalovirus exposure and HLA in healthy donors. The PCR made use of 60 Vbeta and 13 Jbeta primers. Measured with immunoSEQ multiplex PCR; TCRdb has only the in-frame clones, and not every one. In the table there are about 200,000 clones, approximately 12% of which are singletons. Sequencing was carried out using PBMCs. The receptors were sampled from a man between 45 and 60 years old in good health and CMV-seropositive.

The genes are TRBV7-8 and TRBJ2-7; D possibly corresponds to TRBD1 (6 bases). V was shortened by 5 bases and J by 6 bases, with 14 bases between the two germline ends. The length of the CDR3 is 13 residues. Germline lookup yields CDR1 SGHVS and CDR2 FQNEAQ. The CDR3 is CASSRTDHREQYF. The CDR3 DNA is TGTGCCAGCAGCCGGACAGATCATCGCGAGCAGTACTTC.

This clone has just a few counts. The rearrangement uses TRBV5-1 and TRBJ2-5; TRBD2 agrees at 7 bases. With V trimmed by 2 bases and J by 4 bases, 8 bases remained unmatched. CDR1 and CDR2 from the germline V gene are SGHRS and YFSETQ. This CDR3 contains 15 residues. The CDR3 sequence is CASSLTGGVRETQYF. In nucleotides, the CDR3 is TGCGCCAGCAGCTTAACTGGGGGGGTCAGAGAGACCCAGTACTTC.

J is TRBJ2-7 and V is TRBV28; a weak D match, TRBD2 (5 bases). CDR1 is MDHEN and CDR2 is SYDVKM in the germline V gene. This CDR3 has 16 amino acids. V was cut by 5 bases and J by 0 bases, with 17 bases left in between. CDR3: CASSLTEIGSSYEQYF. The CDR3 DNA is TGTGCCAGCAGTCTTACGGAAATAGGGAGCTCCTACGAGCAGTACTTC.

In nucleotides, the CDR3 is TGTGCCAGCTCACCACGTCCAAGGGGGCTGGACACTGAAGCTTTCTTT. Encoded protein: CASSPRPRGLDTEAFF. The chain recombines TRBV18 with TRBJ1-1; 7 positions match TRBD1. CDR3 length: 16 amino acids. Trimming at V came to 1 base and at J to 3 bases, leaving 8 bases not matched to a gene. CDR1 and CDR2 from the germline V gene are KGHSH and LQKENI.

There are a few counts of this clone. The chain links TRBV19 to TRBJ1-5, with D hard to call. V was pared by 7 bases and J by 2 bases, with 18 bases between. This CDR3 contains 16 residues. The germline V gene encodes CDR1 LNHDA and CDR2 SQIVND (reference sequence). The CDR3 DNA reads as TGTGCCAGTACAGATCACGGGTCGATCCGCAATCAGCCCCAGCATTTT. Protein product: CASTDHGSIRNQPQHF.

The chain is built from TRBV7-2 and TRBJ2-7; possible D gene TRBD1, 5 bases. This CDR3 has 15 residues. The germline CDR1 and CDR2 sequences are SGHTA and FQGNSA. Trimming took 5 bases from V and 0 from J, leaving 14 bases between them. The CDR3: CASSPGHPSSYEQYF. The CDR3 DNA reads TGTGCCAGCAGCCCAGGACACCCGAGCTCCTACGAGCAGTACTTC.

The chain joins TRBV5-6 to TRBJ1-6, with 8 nucleotides matching TRBD1. Germline trimming cut 4 bases from V and 10 bases from J; bases unmatched to any gene: 4. There are 13 residues in the CDR3. The germline V gene encodes CDR1 SGHDT and CDR2 YYEEEE. The CDR3: CASSRDRRSPLHF. The DNA for the CDR3 is TGTGCCAGCAGCCGGGACAGGAGATCACCCCTCCACTTT.

This clone appeared a few times. This CDR3 is CASSAQTGINEKLFF. CDR3 DNA sequence: TGCGCCAGCAGCGCCCAGACAGGGATTAATGAAAAACTGTTTTTT. V is TRBV5-1 and J is TRBJ1-4, with 7 positions matching TRBD1. The CDR3 is made up of 15 amino acids. The trim removed 4 bases at V and 4 bases at J, leaving 7 bases unmatched. CDR1 and CDR2 from the germline V gene are SGHRS and YFSETQ.

This clone was picked up a small number of times. The rearrangement uses TRBV7-8 and TRBJ2-7; weak D call: TRBD2 (6 bases). The CDR3 runs 14 residues. Germline V gives CDR1 SGHVS, CDR2 FQNEAQ. The V and J ends lost 4 bases and 0 bases respectively, with 10 bases between them. The CDR3 nucleotides are TGTGCCAGCAGCTATGCGGGAAGCTCCTACGAGCAGTACTTC. Protein: CASSYAGSSYEQYF.

The sample holds a few counts of this clone. This rearrangement joins TRBV5-1 to TRBJ2-2; D is undetermined. Germline V gene sequence: CDR1 SGHRS, CDR2 YFSETQ. This CDR3 has 16 residues. V lost 1 base, J lost 1 base, and 11 bases lay in between. This CDR3 is CASSLSSGWNTGELFF. The CDR3 nucleotides read TGCGCCAGCAGCTTGTCTTCTGGCTGGAACACCGGGGAGCTGTTTTTT.

This clone was counted only a few times. V usage is TRBV14 and J usage is TRBJ2-2, with 10 bases lining up with TRBD2. V shed 0 bases and J 0 bases; nucleotides not matched to a gene: 1. The CDR3 consists of 17 residues. Germline lookup yields CDR1 SGHDN and CDR2 FVKESK. The CDR3 reads CASSQDLAGANTGELFF. The CDR3 DNA is TGTGCCAGCAGCCAAGATCTAGCGGGGGCGAACACCGGGGAGCTGTTTTTT.

This clone was detected only a few times. The gene calls are TRBV2 and TRBJ2-7; 10 nucleotides line up with TRBD2. The V segment lost 6 bases and the J segment 3 bases; nucleotides outside the gene matches: 8. This CDR3 comprises 15 residues. From germline, CDR1 is SNHLY and CDR2 FYNNEI. This CDR3 is CASSLKRGGRYEQYF. The CDR3 DNA reads TGTGCCAGCAGCTTAAAGCGGGGGGGCCGCTACGAGCAGTACTTC.

The table lists this clone with a few counts. V usage is TRBV4-1 and J usage is TRBJ2-3; no clear D. V was clipped by 10 bases and J by 0 bases, with 17 bases between them. The germline V gene has CDR1 MGHRA and CDR2 YSYEKL. This CDR3 has 15 amino acids. This CDR3 reads CATRLGATSTDTQYF. CDR3 sequence (DNA): TGCGCCACCCGCCTCGGAGCGACTAGCACAGATACGCAGTATTTT.

The chain joins TRBV15 to TRBJ1-1; TRBD1 aligns across 10 bases. V shed 3 bases and J 7 bases; nucleotides not matched to a gene: 5. This CDR3 is 14 amino acids long. Germline CDR1 LNHNV, CDR2 YYDKDF (reference sequence). CDR3 DNA: TGTGCCACCAGCAGGGGACAGGGGAGCCATGAAGCTTTCTTT. This encodes CATSRGQGSHEAFF.

This clone was seen only a few times. The CDR3 DNA reads as TGTGCCATCGGGCAGGGGCCAGGGGAAAAACTGTTTTTT. This sequence encodes CAIGQGPGEKLFF. The chain uses TRBV10-3 and TRBJ1-4, with a weak D call TRBD1 (6 bases). The CDR3 loop spans 13 amino acids. Trimming pared 8 bases from V and 8 bases from J, leaving 15 bases between. The germline V gene has CDR1 ENHRY and CDR2 SYGVKD.

A few counts support this clone. The chain employs TRBV5-1 and TRBJ1-1; D gene unclear. Trimming pared 1 base from V and 4 bases from J, leaving 11 bases between. Germline loops: CDR1 SGHRS, CDR2 YFSETQ. The CDR3 is made up of 14 amino acids. CDR3 in amino acids: CASSLLGGGTEAFF. The CDR3 region has the DNA TGCGCCAGCAGCTTGCTGGGAGGCGGCACTGAAGCTTTCTTT.

This clone was counted a few times. Here the CDR3 reads CASSLFLRGGETQYF. In nucleotides, the CDR3 is TGTGCCAGCAGCTTGTTTTTGCGGGGGGGAGAGACCCAGTACTTC. The chain is built from TRBV5-4 and TRBJ2-5, with 9 bases that match TRBD2. Germline V gene sequence: CDR1 SGHNT, CDR2 YYREEE (reference sequence). CDR3 size: 15 residues. The trim removed 1 base at V and 4 bases at J, leaving 5 bases unmatched.

The chain recombines TRBV6-5 with TRBJ2-1; TRBD2 matches 15 bases. Germline CDR1 and CDR2: MNHEY and SVGAGI. J lost 12 bases, V lost 5 bases, and 5 bases had no gene match. This CDR3 spans 14 amino acids. CDR3 nucleotide sequence: TGTGCCAGCAGTCTGGGACTAGCGGGGGGCTTGCAGTTCTTC. Translation gives CASSLGLAGGLQFF.

The rearrangement uses TRBV19 and TRBJ2-1, with 7 nucleotides matching TRBD1. This CDR3 is built from 14 residues. Germline V gene sequence: CDR1 LNHDA, CDR2 SQIVND (reference sequence). The trim removed 5 bases at V and 8 bases at J, leaving 9 bases unmatched. The CDR3 sequence is CASSSYRGRDEQFF. CDR3 DNA: TGTGCCAGTAGTTCCTACAGGGGAAGGGATGAGCAGTTCTTC.

V is TRBV6-4 and J is TRBJ2-3; TRBD2 matches 7 bases. Trimming cost V 4 bases and J 1 base; bases outside gene matches: 8. The CDR3 has 16 residues. Germline CDR1 and CDR2: MRHNA and SNTAGT. CDR3 sequence: CASSARAGTGTDTQYF. The CDR3 DNA is TGTGCCAGCAGTGCCAGAGCGGGGACTGGCACAGATACGCAGTATTTT.

The table lists this clone with a few counts. V usage is TRBV9 and J usage is TRBJ1-1, with D unresolved. The CDR3 sequence is 13 residues long. Germline lookup yields CDR1 SGDLS and CDR2 YYNGEE. V was clipped by 4 bases and J by 4 bases, with 11 bases between them. CDR3 loop: CASSPLEGTEAFF. CDR3 nucleotides: TGTGCCAGCAGCCCCCTGGAGGGCACTGAAGCTTTCTTT.

This clone was recorded a few times. V is TRBV5-4 and J is TRBJ1-2, with a tentative D call TRBD1 (5 bases). CDR3 length equals 13 residues. Germline-derived CDR1 and CDR2 are SGHNT and YYREEE (reference sequence). V dropped 4 bases and J dropped 9 bases, with 16 bases sitting between them. The CDR3 protein is CASSTPGGASYTF. Here the CDR3 DNA reads TGTGCCAGCAGCACACCGGGGGGTGCGAGCTACACCTTC.

The table lists this clone with a few counts. The chain links TRBV6-6 to TRBJ1-3; tentatively, D is TRBD1 (5 bases). Trimming stripped 6 bases from V and 0 bases from J, with 15 bases between. This CDR3 is built from 16 residues. Germline CDR1 MNHNY, CDR2 SVGAGI (reference sequence). The CDR3 coding sequence is TGTGCCAGCAGAAGTCTGACAGTTTTCTCTGGAAACACCATATATTTT. Residues: CASRSLTVFSGNTIYF.